This T cell receptor beta chain appears in the sequencing data of a study of radiation and T cells in renal cell carcinoma. Trimming took 2 bases from V and 5 from J; bases not matched to a gene: 6. Germline V CDR1 and CDR2: MNHNY, SVGAGI (reference sequence). The CDR3 covers 14 residues. The assay was immunoSEQ multiplex PCR, and TCRdb's table has in-frame clones only and misses some. The sample consists of tens of thousands of clones, roughly four fifths of them appearing once. This clone was detected only once. Its matching antigen is unknown. Study-wide findings and caveats: From baseline, blood top tumor clonotypes peaked at 2 weeks post-radiation. Pretreatment tumor biopsies were lacking, so baseline clonotypes are unknown.

Specified time point: baseline pretreatment blood. This sample's treatment: 15 Gy SBRT to primary tumor, nephrectomy 4 weeks later. Clear cell pathology was present in this patient's renal cell carcinoma. This TCR was recovered from a man in his fifties or sixties with renal cell carcinoma. The rearrangement links TRBV6-6 to TRBJ2-7, with 7 positions matching TRBD1. This material consisted of blood, taken from a patient whose treatment included radiotherapy and nephrectomy. For the CDR3, the DNA is TGTGCCAGCAGTTACGGCACAGGGGTTGACGAGCAGTACTTC. Encoded protein: CASSYGTGVDEQYF.